This T cell receptor (beta chain) came from a study of OX40 agonist ivuxolimab in advanced cancers. Some background on the complete study: Ivuxolimab, which targeted the costimulatory receptor OX40 (CD134), was an agonistic, fully human IgG2 monoclonal antibody. Intravenous ivuxolimab was administered to patients every 2 weeks at six dose levels: 0.01, 0.1, 0.3, 1.5, 3 and 10 mg/kg. Of the approximately 54 dose-escalation patients, hepatocellular carcinoma was present in approximately 20, melanoma in approximately 15, renal cell carcinoma in 9 and head and neck cancer in 9. In the dose-escalation cohort, roughly four fifths of patients were male, and the mean age was around 60 years, with a range of 23 to 79. Prior anti-PD-1, anti-PD-L1 or anti-CTLA-4 therapy was permitted, and checkpoint inhibitors had been received by more than 35% of dose-escalation patients. Partial responses occurred in three dose-escalation patients: two with cutaneous melanoma and one with hepatocellular carcinoma. Peripheral TCRbeta sequencing was intended to test whether TCR sequence diversity was altered and clonal T-cell expansion was caused by ivuxolimab. The monotherapy dose-escalation portion (N ≈ 52 patients) of the phase I ivuxolimab trial is reported in the paper. Study-wide findings and limitations: At doses of 0.1 to 3.0 mg/kg, clonal expansion of both CD4+ and CD8+ T cells in blood was seen between baseline and week 6. Low levels of normalized T-cell clonal expansion were also seen in some patients who did not respond. In the 0.1-3.0 mg/kg groups, partial responders were among the patients with the lowest normalized peripheral clonal expansion, particularly in CD8+ T cells. The antigen specificity of the clonally expanded peripheral T cells was not determined. After ivuxolimab, expanded clones were on average more numerous among CD8+ T cells than among CD4+ T cells.

This clone was observed a few times. Its binding antigen is unknown. The input lacks base qualities; no much larger clone sits a single base away. The trial excluded patients who had a history of autoimmune disease or who were on systemic immunosuppression. Peripheral blood for TCR sequencing was collected from all dose cohorts at baseline, on cycle 4 day 1, and on cycle 7 day 1. The samples were taken from a phase I, first-in-human, multicenter, open-label dose-escalation trial of ivuxolimab. The trial enrolled adults with locally advanced or metastatic head and neck squamous cell, hepatocellular, melanoma or renal cell carcinoma. Before TCR sequencing, CD4+ T cells and CD8+ T cells from peripheral blood were sorted into separate populations. Genomic DNA was isolated from the sorted cells so that the TCRbeta CDR3 region could be sequenced. TCRbeta CDR3 regions were sequenced using the immunoSEQ Assay. TCRdb took over this immuneACCESS table, retaining in-frame rearrangements with V and J assigned. Such tables are incomplete; in checked studies, under half of the missing clones stem from an unresolved V gene, and the remainder is unexplained. For this sample the table gives some 9,300 clones, of which about 60% were detected only once. Of the sample, 46% falls within the top ten clones.

According to the germline V gene, CDR1 reads SGHVS and CDR2 reads FNYEAQ. Counted from cysteine to phenylalanine, this CDR3 has 15 amino acids. Only the CDR3 portion is preserved as DNA: 45 bases, with reading frame beginning at the first base. V loses 4 bases of germline sequence and J loses 6 bases, and the interval between the two ends is 15 bases. The sample in question was CD4+ or CD8+ T cells sorted from blood, obtained in a trial of the OX40 agonist ivuxolimab. The sequence links TRBV7-6 to TRBJ2-2; the best D guess is TRBD2, with 5 bases matching. The sequence derives from an adult with an advanced solid tumor such as melanoma, head and neck, liver or kidney cancer. The DNA is as follows: TGTGCCAGCAGCTCAGCGGACCGCGTCGCCGGGGAGCTGTTTTTT. It specifies CASSSADRVAGELFF.